A single sample is the source of the 3 T cell receptor beta chains below, sequenced in a study of cytomegalovirus exposure and HLA in healthy donors. Assay: immunoSEQ multiplex PCR; the TCRdb copy retains only in-frame clones and omits some. The sample holds roughly 70,000 clones, roughly 96% seen once. The sequenced sample was PBMCs. Receptor source: a man younger than 30 in good health and CMV-seronegative.

The V gene is TRBV11-2, the J gene TRBJ2-7; TRBD1 matches 9 bases. With V trimmed by 5 bases and J by 3 bases, 8 bases remained unmatched. Germline lookup yields CDR1 SGHAT and CDR2 FQNNGV. This CDR3 comprises 15 residues. The CDR3 loop is CASSESMGQGYEQYF. Written as DNA, the CDR3 is TGTGCCAGCAGCGAAAGCATGGGACAGGGCTACGAGCAGTACTTC. Filled out from reference TRBV11-2 and TRBJ2-7, the complete variable domain reads EAGVAQSPRYKIIEKRQSVAFWCNPISGHATLYWYQQILGQGPKLLIQFQNNGVVDDSQLPKDRFSAERLKGVDSTLKIQPAKLEDSAVYLCASSESMGQGYEQYFGPGTRLTVT.

The gene calls are TRBV9 and TRBJ1-5; D might be TRBD1 (6 bases). The CDR3 covers 15 residues. The V and J ends lost 3 bases and 5 bases respectively, with 15 bases between them. Germline values: CDR1 SGDLS, CDR2 YYNGEE. The CDR3 nucleotides are TGTGCCAGCAGCGGGCCAGGGGTAGGGCATCAGCCCCAGCATTTT. As protein: CASSGPGVGHQPQHF.

The chain has TRBV4-1 and TRBJ2-1; D uncertain. The V gene lost 4 bases and the J gene lost 3 bases, with 19 bases spanning the gap. There are 17 residues in the CDR3. From germline, CDR1 is MGHRA and CDR2 YSYEKL. The CDR3 DNA reads TGCGCCAGCAGCCCCCTCGTCGTTATAGCTGACTACAATGAGCAGTTCTTC. Translated, it gives CASSPLVVIADYNEQFF.